This TCR beta chain was profiled in a study of blood T cell repertoires in COVID-19. Background on the study: Sources were T cells, B-cell-depleted T cells, or PBMCs; the material itself was cDNA or gDNA.

Trimming took off 3 bases at V and 2 bases at J, with 11 bases between the two ends. Germline lookup yields CDR1 SGHTA and CDR2 FQGNSA. The CDR3 runs 14 residues. In the authors' methods: Nucleated cell counts were estimated from reference gene primer amplification. Repertoires were generated with immunoSEQ multiplex PCR, while TCRdb's copy carries only in-frame clones and drops some. D and trimming were read from the DNA, whereas the V and J calls and clone size are those reported in that table. The data show approximately 350,000 clones, 75% to 90% seen once. In Seattle, patients joined the study during active infection and were tracked longitudinally. This clone is a singleton in its sample.

J is TRBJ2-7 and V is TRBV7-2; D ambiguous. This clonotype was sampled from a woman in her sixties with COVID-19, enrolled during active disease. Sequencing was performed on peripheral blood. In DNA, the CDR3 is TGTGCCAGCAGCTTGAGCCTCGCTGCCTACGAGCAGTACTTC. Its translation is CASSLSLAAYEQYF.